This record looks at one TCR beta chain sequence and its context. Its antigen is unknown. The CDR3 spans 14 residues. V trimming: 10 bases; J trimming: 1 base; junction bases outside the gene matches: 6. Germline CDR1 is LGHNT and CDR2 is FRNRAP. This sample was included in a study of persistence of HIV-infected CD4 T cells. Cells were stimulated with CMV-infected fibroblast lysates at roughly 9.1 ug/mL. CD40L-negative CD69-negative CD45RO-high memory CD4+ T cells were sorted as populations depleted of antigen-responding cells. The immunoSEQ assay was version 4, run in survey mode. Using immunoSEQ multiplex PCR, the repertoire was profiled, and TCRdb retains in-frame clones only, with some absent. This repertoire shows 25,000 to 35,000 clones, approximately 80% found once; its top ten account for less than 0.95%.

The chain couples TRBV12-5 to TRBJ2-5; 10 positions agree with TRBD1. This sequence was found in an adult woman with HIV who was CMV-seropositive. This sample comprised CD4+ T cells sorted from PBMCs after roughly 19-hour stimulation, obtained from a patient who received antiretroviral therapy. The CDR3 nucleotides read TGTGCTACAAAACGGGACAGGGGCCAAGAGACCCAGTACTTC. Translation: CATKRDRGQETQYF.